These 21 T cell receptor beta chains share one sample of origin, sequenced in a study of blood T cell repertoires in COVID-19. This table comes from immunoSEQ multiplex PCR, and its TCRdb copy is limited to in-frame clones, with some not included. In the table there are fewer than 250,000 clones, roughly 81% of which are singletons. Sequencing input: peripheral blood. The receptors shown here come from a woman aged 45-65 years with active or convalescent COVID-19.

This chain connects TRBV24-1 to TRBJ2-6; TRBD1 might be the D (6 bases). Germline V gives CDR1 KGHDR, CDR2 SFDVKD. V was shortened by 2 bases and J by 7 bases, with 11 bases between the two germline ends. This CDR3 comprises 15 residues. The CDR3 loop reads CATSDSPTGANVLTF. DNA for the CDR3: TGTGCCACCAGTGATTCTCCGACAGGCGCCAACGTCCTGACTTTC.

The rearrangement uses TRBV7-2 and TRBJ1-2, with a weak D call TRBD1 (6 bases). V lost 5 bases to trimming and J lost 0 bases, with 13 bases between them. CDR3 size: 15 residues. Germline CDR1 and CDR2: SGHTA and FQGNSA. CDR3 region: CASSLQGNPNYGYTF. The DNA of the CDR3 is TGTGCCAGCAGCCTACAGGGAAACCCTAACTATGGCTACACCTTC.

This clone appeared a single time. The chain employs TRBV20-1 and TRBJ1-3; D uncertain. V lost 3 bases and J 3 bases, leaving 12 bases between the germline ends. The germline V gene encodes CDR1 DFQATT and CDR2 SNEGSKA (reference sequence). The CDR3 has 14 residues. The CDR3 DNA follows: TGCAGTGCTAGTGGCCAGACGGGTGGAAACACCATATATTTT. Translation: CSASGQTGGNTIYF.

This sequence joins TRBV2 and TRBJ2-3; TRBD2 aligns across 10 bases. Germline lookup yields CDR1 SNHLY and CDR2 FYNNEI. CDR3 length: 13 amino acids. V gave up 9 bases and J gave up 9 bases; unmatched junction bases: 9. CDR3 bases: TGTGCCAGTCGGACTAGCGGTTCATCAACGCAGTATTTT. Its protein is CASRTSGSSTQYF.

This chain links TRBV7-2 with TRBJ1-2; D may be TRBD1 (5 bases). Looked up from germline, CDR1 is SGHTA and CDR2 is FQGNSA. The CDR3 loop spans 17 amino acids. V was cut by 5 bases and J by 2 bases, with 21 bases left in between. The CDR3 bases are TGTGCCAGCAGCCAACTATATAATGCGCAGGGCAACTATGGCTACACCTTC. As protein: CASSQLYNAQGNYGYTF.

V is TRBV27 and J is TRBJ2-3; possibly TRBD1 for D (6 bases). The CDR3 runs to 17 residues. In germline, CDR1 is MNHEY, CDR2 SMNVEV (reference sequence). With 3 bases removed from V and 4 bases from J, the gap between germline ends came to 20 bases. CDR3 in amino acids: CASSFIRPGEGSDTQYF. In nucleotides, the CDR3 is TGTGCCAGCAGTTTCATCCGCCCAGGGGAAGGATCAGATACGCAGTATTTT.

The chain recombines TRBV6-5 with TRBJ1-5, with 7 bases aligning to TRBD1. The junction had 13 bases not matched to a gene; V was cut back by 5 bases and J by 9 bases. The CDR3 sequence is 15 residues long. Germline assignment: CDR1 MNHEY and CDR2 SVGAGI. The CDR3 bases are TGTGCCAGCAGTCTATCATACAGGGGAATGGGGCCCCAGCATTTT. Protein: CASSLSYRGMGPQHF.

The CDR3 region has the DNA TGTGCCAGCTCACCCTACAGCTCCTACGAGCAGTACTTC. Encoded protein: CASSPYSSYEQYF. The rearrangement joins TRBV18 to TRBJ2-7; no firm D call. Trimming took 3 bases from V and 0 from J, leaving 6 bases between them. CDR3 length: 13 residues. In germline, CDR1 is KGHSH, CDR2 LQKENI. Based on the CDR3 plus reference TRBV18 and TRBJ2-7, the full variable domain is NAGVMQNPRHLVRRRGQEARLRCSPMKGHSHVYWYRQLPEEGLKFMVYLQKENIIDESGMPKERFSAEFPKEGPSILRIQQVVRGDSAAYFCASSPYSSYEQYFGPGTRLTVT.

This chain links TRBV7-9 with TRBJ1-2; 11 bases agree with TRBD1. Germline CDR1 SEHNR, CDR2 FQNEAQ (reference sequence). The V segment lost 0 bases and the J segment 5 bases; nucleotides outside the gene matches: 11. The CDR3 contains 18 residues. CDR3 nucleotides: TGTGCCAGCAGCTTAGCGAAAGGACAGGGGGCGGCTCGATATGGCTACACCTTC. Translation: CASSLAKGQGAARYGYTF.

V usage is TRBV11-2 and J usage is TRBJ1-4; D possibly corresponds to TRBD1 (5 bases). V lost 0 bases and J lost 8, with 13 bases in between. In germline, CDR1 is SGHAT, CDR2 FQNNGV. The CDR3 extends over 15 amino acids. The CDR3 sequence is CASSLELGLGEKLFF. CDR3 in DNA: TGTGCCAGCAGCTTAGAGCTGGGACTGGGGGAAAAACTGTTTTTT.

Only one count was recorded for this clone. The chain links TRBV2 to TRBJ2-1; 8 bases align to TRBD2. Trimming took 6 bases from V and 6 from J; bases not matched to a gene: 4. The germline gives CDR1 SNHLY, CDR2 FYNNEI. The CDR3 covers 13 residues. CDR3 nucleotides: TGTGCCAGCAGCGCTGGGACTAGCAATGAGCAGTTCTTC. It encodes CASSAGTSNEQFF.

The chain couples TRBV3-1 (or the pseudogene TRBV3-2) to TRBJ1-5; 10 positions agree with TRBD1. CDR1 LGHDT and CDR2 YNNKEL come from the germline V gene (reference sequence). With 5 bases clipped from V and 2 bases from J, the junction kept 6 bases outside the gene matches. The CDR3 totals 16 residues. This chain's CDR3 is CASSSTGTGGNQPQHF. CDR3 nucleotide sequence: TGTGCCAGCAGCAGCACCGGGACAGGGGGCAATCAGCCCCAGCATTTT.

For the CDR3, the DNA is TGTGCCAGCAGCTGGACTCTAGCGGGAGGGCCACCGGGGGAGCTGTTTTTT. Its protein product is CASSWTLAGGPPGELFF. The chain couples TRBV7-6 to TRBJ2-2, with 12 nucleotides matching TRBD2. CDR1 and CDR2 from the germline V gene are SGHVS and FNYEAQ. Losses at the gene ends were 4 bases for V and 8 bases for J; bases not matched to a gene: 11. The CDR3 runs 17 residues.

V usage is TRBV5-1 and J usage is TRBJ2-1, with a weak D call TRBD2 (6 bases). CDR1 and CDR2 from the germline V gene are SGHRS and YFSETQ. The CDR3 is 14 residues long. With 4 bases removed from V and 5 bases from J, the gap between germline ends came to 13 bases. The CDR3 nucleotides read TGCGCCAGCAGCCCGGGGACTGGAAACAATGAGCAGTTCTTC. Translated, it gives CASSPGTGNNEQFF.

The chain has TRBV6-2 or TRBV6-3 and TRBJ2-1, with TRBD2 matching over 14 bases. V was clipped by 6 bases and J by 7 bases; unmatched bases: 26. The CDR3 loop spans 22 amino acids. CDR1 and CDR2 from the germline V gene are MNHEY and SVGEGT. CDR3 residues: CASSQGGYFRLAGGWKGNEQFF. CDR3 nucleotide sequence: TGTGCCAGCAGCCAAGGGGGTTACTTTCGACTAGCGGGAGGGTGGAAGGGGAATGAGCAGTTCTTC.

A note on this clone: Other DNA sequences in the same sample also yield this CDR3. V gene TRBV3-1 (or the pseudogene TRBV3-2) combines with J gene TRBJ2-2, with D possibly TRBD2 on 5 matching bases. Trimming cost V 3 bases and J 4 bases, with 9 bases left between them. Germline-derived CDR1 and CDR2 are LGHDT and YNNKEL (reference sequence). There are 14 residues in the CDR3. This chain's CDR3 is CASSQFRGTGELFF. In nucleotides, the CDR3 is TGTGCCAGCAGCCAGTTCCGGGGCACCGGGGAGCTGTTTTTT.

This clone was found once. CDR3 nucleotides: TGTGCCAGCATCCAGGGGTTTCAGGGGCAAGAGACCCAGTACTTC. Its protein is CASIQGFQGQETQYF. The chain recombines TRBV5-5 with TRBJ2-5; TRBD1 is a possible D gene (6 bases). Between the trimmed V and J ends, which lost 6 bases and 2 bases, there was a span of 17 bases. CDR1 and CDR2 (germline): SGHKS, YYEKEE (reference sequence). This CDR3 spans 15 amino acids.

The V and J genes are TRBV5-4 and TRBJ2-1; the match to TRBD1 covers 8 bases. The CDR3 spans 15 residues. The V gene end was trimmed by 6 bases and the J gene end by 2 bases; junction bases not matched to a gene: 7. CDR1 and CDR2 from the germline V gene are SGHNT and YYREEE (reference sequence). CDR3 sequence: CASTPRQGPYNEQFF. CDR3 in DNA: TGTGCCAGCACCCCCCGACAGGGGCCCTACAATGAGCAGTTCTTC.

The gene calls are TRBV18 and TRBJ2-1; 10 nucleotides match TRBD2. The CDR3 has 15 amino acids. Germline loops: CDR1 KGHSH, CDR2 LQKENI. V shed 3 bases, J shed 5 bases, and the junction held 4 bases outside the gene matches. The CDR3 spells CASSPLAGVDNEQFF. CDR3 nucleotide sequence: TGTGCCAGCTCACCCCTAGCGGGGGTAGACAATGAGCAGTTCTTC. The full variable domain, completed using reference TRBV18 and TRBJ2-1, is NAGVMQNPRHLVRRRGQEARLRCSPMKGHSHVYWYRQLPEEGLKFMVYLQKENIIDESGMPKERFSAEFPKEGPSILRIQQVVRGDSAAYFCASSPLAGVDNEQFFGPGTRLTVL.

The CDR3 nucleotides read TGTGCCAGCTCACCACAGCCAGGGCGGCGGAGCACTGAAGCTTTCTTT. It is translated as CASSPQPGRRSTEAFF. The J gene is TRBJ1-1, the V gene TRBV18, with TRBD1 as a possible D gene (5 bases). The CDR3 extends over 16 amino acids. CDR1 is KGHSH, CDR2 LQKENI, per germline. Trimming took off 1 base at V and 4 bases at J, with 16 bases between the two ends.

This sequence joins TRBV4-2 and TRBJ2-7, with 11 bases lining up with TRBD2. The germline CDR1 and CDR2 sequences are LGHNA and YNFKEQ. The V segment lost 0 bases and the J segment 10 bases; nucleotides outside the gene matches: 20. This CDR3 is 19 amino acids long. CDR3 loop: CASSQEATSGSITALPQYF. CDR3 sequence (DNA): TGTGCCAGCAGCCAAGAGGCAACTAGCGGGAGTATAACGGCCCTACCCCAGTACTTC.